This is a list of T cell receptor beta chains from one sample in a study of blood T cell repertoires in COVID-19. Sequenced by immunoSEQ multiplex PCR; TCRdb stores in-frame clones only, minus some. The sample records about 190,000 clones, 84% being singletons. Sequenced input: peripheral blood. These receptor sequences come from a woman between 65 and 79 years old with active or convalescent COVID-19. Both conserved end residues are part of each CDR3. A D gene is named only where the DNA matches it firmly. Clone size is stated in some rows and not others, as once, few, many or a class when expanded.

j_call	d_call	clone_size	v_call	cdr3_aa	cdr3_nt
TRBJ2-7	TRBD2	once	TRBV24-1	CATSDTGLAGGLTEQYF	TGTGCCACCAGTGATACTGGACTAGCGGGAGGATTGACCGAGCAGTACTTC
TRBJ2-3	TRBD1	NA	TRBV19	CASSESGTGTDTQYF	TGTGCCAGTAGCGAATCCGGGACAGGGACAGATACGCAGTATTTT
TRBJ2-2	NA	NA	TRBV14	CASSRKHNTDPRGTGELFF	TGTGCCAGCAGCCGAAAGCATAATACGGACCCCAGAGGGACCGGGGAGCTGTTTTTT
TRBJ1-1	NA	NA	TRBV27	CASSLSGGSSEAFF	TGTGCCAGCAGTTTATCGGGGGGGAGCTCTGAAGCTTTCTTT
TRBJ2-7	TRBD1	NA	TRBV2	CASRPGTGTGPYEQYF	TGTGCCAGCAGGCCTGGTACCGGGACAGGGCCCTACGAGCAGTACTTC
TRBJ1-4	NA	NA	TRBV9	CASSVGAGEKLFF	TGTGCCAGCAGCGTAGGGGCAGGTGAAAAACTGTTTTTT
TRBJ2-5	NA	NA	TRBV6-5	CASSYSRRGGETQYF	TGTGCCAGCAGTTACTCGAGAAGGGGAGGAGAGACCCAGTACTTC
TRBJ2-1	NA	NA	TRBV24-1	CATSVAERNEQFF	TGTGCCACCAGTGTTGCGGAGAGGAATGAGCAGTTCTTC
TRBJ1-2	NA	NA	TRBV4-2	CASSQDPQRFSYGYTF	TGTGCCAGCAGCCAAGACCCCCAACGATTTAGCTATGGCTACACCTTC
TRBJ1-1	TRBD1	NA	TRBV10-3	CAISDIDRVNTEAFF	TGTGCCATCAGTGATATAGACAGGGTGAACACTGAAGCTTTCTTT
TRBJ2-3	TRBD1	once	TRBV18	CASSPDRGTDTQYF	TGTGCCAGCTCTCCAGACAGGGGCACAGATACGCAGTATTTT
TRBJ2-7	NA	NA	TRBV30	CAWSPGNYEQYF	TGTGCCTGGAGTCCAGGGAACTACGAGCAGTACTTC
TRBJ2-7	TRBD1	NA	TRBV19	CASSTSGQGAGEQYF	TGTGCCAGTAGTACCTCGGGACAGGGGGCTGGTGAGCAGTACTTC
TRBJ2-7	TRBD1	NA	TRBV28	CASIMRQGLFVEQYF	TGTGCCAGCATAATGCGACAGGGCCTCTTTGTGGAGCAGTACTTC
TRBJ2-1	NA	NA	TRBV28	CASRSRLSEWRNEQFF	TGTGCCAGCAGGAGTCGGCTATCCGAGTGGAGGAATGAGCAGTTCTTC
TRBJ2-2	TRBD1	NA	TRBV11-3	CASRGQGSTGELFF	TGTGCCAGCAGGGGACAGGGGAGCACCGGGGAGCTGTTTTTT
TRBJ1-4	NA	few	TRBV7-6	CASSLSQGLEEKLFF	TGTGCCAGCAGCTTAAGTCAGGGGCTGGAGGAAAAACTGTTTTTT
TRBJ1-1	NA	NA	TRBV7-2	CASSLGVGAFF	TGTGCCAGCAGCTTAGGGGTCGGGGCTTTCTTT
TRBJ1-5	NA	few	TRBV19	CASRGQTNQPQHF	TGTGCCAGCCGAGGACAGACCAATCAGCCCCAGCATTTT
TRBJ2-7	NA	few	TRBV21-1	CASSKWTSRPFF	TGTGCCAGCAGCAAATGGACATCCCGCCCTTTCTTC
TRBJ1-2	TRBD1	NA	TRBV4-1	CASSQAGTGWLYGYTF	TGCGCCAGCAGCCAGGCCGGGACAGGGTGGTTATATGGCTACACCTTC
TRBJ1-4	NA	NA	TRBV6-6	CASSGRVGNEKLFF	TGTGCCAGCAGCGGGCGGGTAGGTAATGAAAAACTGTTTTTT
TRBJ2-5	NA	NA	TRBV5-4	CASSKDPGETQYF	TGTGCCAGCTCCAAAGATCCCGGGGAGACCCAGTACTTC
TRBJ2-1	NA	NA	TRBV19	CASSRAPQGSEQFF	TGTGCCAGTAGTAGGGCCCCCCAGGGGTCTGAGCAGTTCTTC
TRBJ1-4	NA	NA	TRBV7-9	CASTSFLGRTDEKLFF	TGTGCCAGCACCTCTTTCCTGGGACGGACAGATGAAAAACTGTTTTTT
TRBJ1-2	TRBD1	NA	TRBV9	CASSPRLTGPNYGYTF	TGTGCCAGCAGCCCCCGTTTGACAGGGCCAAACTATGGCTACACCTTC
TRBJ2-3	TRBD1	NA	TRBV19	CASRTTGGRTDTQYF	TGTGCCAGTAGAACGACAGGGGGGCGAACAGATACGCAGTATTTT
TRBJ2-1	TRBD2	few	TRBV7-2	CASTLSGRFNNEQFF	TGTGCCAGCACCTTAAGCGGGAGATTCAACAATGAGCAGTTCTTC
TRBJ2-3	NA	few	TRBV28	CASSASNTDTQYF	TGTGCCAGCAGCGCTAGCAACACAGATACGCAGTATTTT
TRBJ1-1	NA	NA	TRBV5-1	CASSLEGATEAFF	TGCGCCAGCAGCTTGGAAGGGGCCACTGAAGCTTTCTTT
TRBJ2-5	NA	NA	TRBV5-1	CASRSGLQETQYF	TGCGCCAGCAGATCAGGCTTACAAGAGACCCAGTACTTC
TRBJ2-6	TRBD1	NA	TRBV6-1	CASSELDRGSSGANVLTF	TGTGCCAGCAGTGAGTTAGACAGGGGGAGTTCTGGGGCCAACGTCCTGACTTTC
TRBJ2-1	NA	once	TRBV18	CASSPLTAQEQFF	TGTGCCAGCTCACCCCTTACCGCTCAGGAGCAGTTCTTC
TRBJ2-7	TRBD2	few	TRBV29-1	CSVEARTSGTSYEQYF	TGCAGCGTTGAGGCTAGGACTAGCGGGACCTCCTACGAGCAGTACTTC
TRBJ1-1	NA	NA	TRBV6-5	CASSRGVSTEAFF	TGTGCCAGCAGTCGGGGGGTCAGCACTGAAGCTTTCTTT
TRBJ2-1	TRBD2	NA	TRBV4-2	CASSQGPGGDEQFF	TGTGCCAGCAGCCAAGGCCCCGGGGGGGATGAGCAGTTCTTC
TRBJ2-3	TRBD2	NA	TRBV9	CASSATPGGGTDTQYF	TGTGCCAGCAGCGCCACTCCGGGGGGGGGCACAGATACGCAGTATTTT
TRBJ1-1	NA	few	TRBV2	CASRDTSTDTLF	TGTGCCAGCAGGGACACCTCAACCGACACACTCTTT
TRBJ1-2	NA	few	TRBV19	CASSHLRDNNYGYTF	TGTGCCAGTAGTCATCTCAGGGACAACAACTATGGCTACACCTTC
TRBJ2-1	NA	NA	TRBV3-1/TRBV3-2	CASSQGLSGRGFF	TGTGCCAGCAGCCAAGGTCTTAGCGGCCGCGGGTTCTTC
TRBJ2-1	TRBD2	NA	TRBV7-9	CASSFTSGSRDEQFF	TGTGCCAGCAGCTTTACTAGCGGGAGTAGGGATGAGCAGTTCTTC
TRBJ1-2	NA	NA	TRBV29-1	CSVPMGRQSQGNYGYTF	TGCAGCGTCCCAATGGGGCGACAGTCACAGGGTAACTATGGCTACACCTTC
TRBJ2-7	NA	NA	TRBV18	CASSPPGGSTYEQYF	TGTGCCAGCTCACCACCGGGCGGGTCAACCTACGAGCAGTACTTC
TRBJ1-2	NA	NA	TRBV29-1	CSVVRGTGSGYTF	TGCAGCGTCGTCCGGGGGACCGGGTCCGGCTACACCTTC
TRBJ1-2	NA	NA	TRBV4-1	CASRGLDGYTF	TGCGCCAGCAGAGGACTAGATGGCTACACCTTC